This T cell receptor beta chain was identified in a study of metastatic and nonmetastatic thyroid tumors. Background on the study: Repertoires of blood and of tissue (tumor or nodule) from malignant and benign thyroid patients were compared. Study-level findings and limits: According to reports, the diversity of TCR beta was significantly higher in malignant thyroid tumors than in benign nodules, and this held in both blood and tumor samples.

TCRdb re-called the PCR reads with MiXCR. Counted here are around 34,000 clones, less than 30% occurring once; the ten biggest clones make up approximately 7.8%. Sample share makes this clone medium-sized. Its specificity is unknown. The CDR3 length is 14 residues. V lost 7 bases and J 4 bases, leaving 14 bases between the germline ends. The V gene's germline CDR1 is MNHNS and CDR2 SASEGT. Each patient went into thyroid surgery without having received any treatment. The specimen sequenced was blood. The chain couples TRBV6-1 to TRBJ2-1; D ambiguous. The sequence was obtained from a female donor with papillary thyroid cancer or a benign thyroid nodule (not recorded which). Some clones in this sample may be carry-over from other donors' samples. CDR3 sequence (DNA): TGTGCCAGCAACCCCGATATCCAATACAATGAGCAGTTCTTC. Encoded protein: CASNPDIQYNEQFF.